This TCR beta chain comes out of a study of metastatic and nonmetastatic thyroid tumors. Looking at the study overall: From malignant and benign thyroid patients, repertoires in blood and in tumor or nodule tissue were compared.

Findings and limits, study-wide: Reportedly, malignant thyroid tumors had significantly higher TCR beta diversity than benign nodules, in blood and tumor.

This clone came up many times. Its antigen is unknown. There are 13 residues in the CDR3. Germline loops: CDR1 LGHDT, CDR2 YNNKEL (reference sequence). V was shortened by 2 bases and J by 5 bases, with 9 bases between the two germline ends. Patients had received no treatment of any kind before thyroid surgery. Per the authors' pipeline: In papillary thyroid cancer, a distant-metastasis classifier was built using CDR3 differences across clinicopathological groups. TCRdb called clones again from the PCR reads with MiXCR. TCRdb's processing, not the authors', yielded these V and J calls. Here the sample spans about 30,000 clones, around 25% being singletons.

Sequencing was performed on blood. The receptor was isolated from a female donor with papillary thyroid cancer or a benign thyroid nodule (not recorded which). Some clones in this sample may be carry-over from other donors' samples. This sequence joins TRBV3-1 and TRBJ1-1; unclear D gene. CDR3 region: CASSQSLGTEAFF. The DNA of the CDR3 is TGTGCCAGCAGCCAAAGCCTCGGGACTGAAGCTTTCTTT.